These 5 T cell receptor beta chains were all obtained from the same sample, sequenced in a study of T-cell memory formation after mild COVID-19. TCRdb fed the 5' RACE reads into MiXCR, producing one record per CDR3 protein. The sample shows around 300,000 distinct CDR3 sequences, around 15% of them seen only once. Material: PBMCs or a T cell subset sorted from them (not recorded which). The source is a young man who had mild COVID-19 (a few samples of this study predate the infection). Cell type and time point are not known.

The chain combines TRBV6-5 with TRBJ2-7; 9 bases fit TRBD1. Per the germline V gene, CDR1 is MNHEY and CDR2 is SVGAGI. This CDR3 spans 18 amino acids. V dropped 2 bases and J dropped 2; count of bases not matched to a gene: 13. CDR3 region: CASSYTGQGWSAAYEQYV. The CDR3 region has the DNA TGTGCCAGCAGTTACACGGGACAGGGCTGGAGCGCCGCCTACGAGCAGTACGTC.

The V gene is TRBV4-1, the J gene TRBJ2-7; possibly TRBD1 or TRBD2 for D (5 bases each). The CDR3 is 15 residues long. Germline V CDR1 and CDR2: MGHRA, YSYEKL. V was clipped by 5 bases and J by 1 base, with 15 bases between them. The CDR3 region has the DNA TGCGCCAGCAGCGGAGGTTGGGGCGGGTCCTACGAGCAGTACTTC. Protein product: CASSGGWGGSYEQYF.

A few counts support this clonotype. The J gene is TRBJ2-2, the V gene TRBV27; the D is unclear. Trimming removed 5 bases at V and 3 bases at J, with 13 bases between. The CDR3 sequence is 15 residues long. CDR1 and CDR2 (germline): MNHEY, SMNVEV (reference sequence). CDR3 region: CASSIGPAYTGELFF. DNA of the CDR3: TGTGCCAGCAGTATAGGACCCGCTTACACCGGGGAGCTGTTTTTT.

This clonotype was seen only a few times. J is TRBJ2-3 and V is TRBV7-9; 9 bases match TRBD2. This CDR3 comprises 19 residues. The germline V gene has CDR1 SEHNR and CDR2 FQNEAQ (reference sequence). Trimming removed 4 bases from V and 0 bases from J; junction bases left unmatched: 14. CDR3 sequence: CASSWPPSSAGGSTDTQYF. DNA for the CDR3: TGTGCCAGCAGCTGGCCCCCCTCTTCTGCGGGGGGGAGCACAGATACGCAGTATTTT.

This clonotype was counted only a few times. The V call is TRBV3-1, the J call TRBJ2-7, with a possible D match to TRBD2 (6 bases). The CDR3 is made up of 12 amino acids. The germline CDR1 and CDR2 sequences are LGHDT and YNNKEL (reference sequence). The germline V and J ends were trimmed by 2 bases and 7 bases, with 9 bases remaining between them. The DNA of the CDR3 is TGTGCCAGCAGCCAACGGGCGGGGGAGCAGTACTTC. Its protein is CASSQRAGEQYF.